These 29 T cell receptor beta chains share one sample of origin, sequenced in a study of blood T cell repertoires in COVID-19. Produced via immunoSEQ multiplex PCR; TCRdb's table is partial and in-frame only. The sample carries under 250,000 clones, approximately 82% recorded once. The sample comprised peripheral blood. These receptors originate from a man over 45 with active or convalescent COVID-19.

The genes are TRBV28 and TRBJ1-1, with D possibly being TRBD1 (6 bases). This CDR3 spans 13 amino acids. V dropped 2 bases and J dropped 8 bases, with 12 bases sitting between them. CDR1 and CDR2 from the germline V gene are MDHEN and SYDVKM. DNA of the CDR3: TGTGCCAGCAGTTTAGCGGACAGCTCAGAAGCTTTCTTT. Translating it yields CASSLADSSEAFF. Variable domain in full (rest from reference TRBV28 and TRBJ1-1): DVKVTQSSRYLVKRTGEKVFLECVQDMDHENMFWYRQDPGLGLRLIYFSYDVKMKEKGDIPEGYSVSREKKERFSLILESASTNQTSMYLCASSLADSSEAFFGQGTRLTVV.

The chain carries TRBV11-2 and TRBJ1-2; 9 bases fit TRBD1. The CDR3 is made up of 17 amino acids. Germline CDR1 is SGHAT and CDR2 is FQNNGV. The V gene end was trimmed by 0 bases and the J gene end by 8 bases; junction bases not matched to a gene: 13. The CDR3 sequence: CASSLEQGANTHLGYTF. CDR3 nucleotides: TGTGCCAGCAGCTTAGAACAGGGGGCCAACACACATCTAGGCTACACCTTC.

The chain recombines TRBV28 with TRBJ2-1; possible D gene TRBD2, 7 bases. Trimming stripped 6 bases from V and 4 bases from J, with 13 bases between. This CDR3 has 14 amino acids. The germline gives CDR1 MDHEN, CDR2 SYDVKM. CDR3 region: CASRNRGAYNEQFF. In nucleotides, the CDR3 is TGTGCCAGCAGAAATCGGGGGGCATACAATGAGCAGTTCTTC.

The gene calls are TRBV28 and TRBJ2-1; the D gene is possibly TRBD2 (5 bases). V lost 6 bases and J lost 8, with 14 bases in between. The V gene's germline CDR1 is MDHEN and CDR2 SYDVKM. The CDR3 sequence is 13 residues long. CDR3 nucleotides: TGTGCCAGCAGCCGAGCGGAAAAGGATGAGCAGTTCTTC. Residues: CASSRAEKDEQFF.

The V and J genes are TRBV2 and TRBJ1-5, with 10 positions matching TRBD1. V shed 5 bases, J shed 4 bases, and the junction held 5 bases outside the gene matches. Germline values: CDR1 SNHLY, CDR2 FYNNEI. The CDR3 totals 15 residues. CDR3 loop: CASSRDRGRNQPQHF. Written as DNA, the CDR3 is TGTGCCAGCAGTCGGGACAGGGGAAGGAATCAGCCCCAGCATTTT.

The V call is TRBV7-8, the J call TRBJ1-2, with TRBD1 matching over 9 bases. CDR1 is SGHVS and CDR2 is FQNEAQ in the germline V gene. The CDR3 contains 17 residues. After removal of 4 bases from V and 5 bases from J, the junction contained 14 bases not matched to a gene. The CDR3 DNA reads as TGTGCCAGCAGCTCCCTTGGCCCGGGACAGGGACGGTATGGCTACACCTTC. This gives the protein CASSSLGPGQGRYGYTF.

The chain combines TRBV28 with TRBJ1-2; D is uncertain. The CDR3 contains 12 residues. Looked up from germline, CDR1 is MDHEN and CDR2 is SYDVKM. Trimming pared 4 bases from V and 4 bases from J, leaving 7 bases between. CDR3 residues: CASSSPPYGYTF. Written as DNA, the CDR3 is TGTGCCAGCAGTTCCCCTCCCTATGGCTACACCTTC.

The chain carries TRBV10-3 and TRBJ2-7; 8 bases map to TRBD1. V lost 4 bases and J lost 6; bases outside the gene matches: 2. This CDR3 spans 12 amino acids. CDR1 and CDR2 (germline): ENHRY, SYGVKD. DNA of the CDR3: TGTGCCATCAGTGGGACAGGGATCGAGCAGTACGTC. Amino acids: CAISGTGIEQYV.

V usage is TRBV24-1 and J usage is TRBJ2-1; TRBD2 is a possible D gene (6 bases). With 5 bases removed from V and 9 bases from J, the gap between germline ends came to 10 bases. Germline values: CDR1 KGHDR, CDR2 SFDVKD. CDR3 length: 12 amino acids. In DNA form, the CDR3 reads TGTGCCACCAGTGGCCGGGGGAGTGAGCAGTTCTTC. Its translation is CATSGRGSEQFF.

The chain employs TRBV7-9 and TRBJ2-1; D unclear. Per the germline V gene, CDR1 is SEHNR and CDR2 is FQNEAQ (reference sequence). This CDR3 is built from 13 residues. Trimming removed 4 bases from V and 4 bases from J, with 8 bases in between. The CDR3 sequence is CASSSVVYNEQFF. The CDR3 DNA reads TGTGCCAGCAGCTCGGTAGTGTACAATGAGCAGTTCTTC.

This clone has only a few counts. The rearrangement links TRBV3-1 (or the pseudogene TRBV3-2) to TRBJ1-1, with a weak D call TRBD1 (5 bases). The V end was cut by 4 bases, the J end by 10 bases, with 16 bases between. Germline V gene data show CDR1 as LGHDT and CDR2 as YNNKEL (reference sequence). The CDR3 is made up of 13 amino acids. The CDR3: CASSPMGRGRAFF. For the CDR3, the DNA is TGTGCCAGCAGCCCAATGGGGCGGGGACGAGCTTTCTTT.

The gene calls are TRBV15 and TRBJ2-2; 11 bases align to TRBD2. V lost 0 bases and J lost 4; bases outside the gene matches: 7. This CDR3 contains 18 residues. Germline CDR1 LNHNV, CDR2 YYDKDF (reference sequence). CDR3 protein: CATSRDTLAGGSTGELFF. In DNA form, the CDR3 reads TGTGCCACCAGCAGAGATACCTTAGCGGGAGGGAGCACCGGGGAGCTGTTTTTT.

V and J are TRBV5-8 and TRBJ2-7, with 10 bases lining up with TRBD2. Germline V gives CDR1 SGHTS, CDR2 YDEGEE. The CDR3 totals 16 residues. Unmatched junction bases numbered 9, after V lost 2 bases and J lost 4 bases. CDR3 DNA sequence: TGTGCCAGCAGCTTACTCCAAGCGGGGGGGCCGTACGAGCAGTACGTC. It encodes CASSLLQAGGPYEQYV.

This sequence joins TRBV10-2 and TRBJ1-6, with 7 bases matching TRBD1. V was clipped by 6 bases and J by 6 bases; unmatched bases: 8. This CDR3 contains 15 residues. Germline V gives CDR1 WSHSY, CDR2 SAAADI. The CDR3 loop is CASRDQGVLNSPLHF. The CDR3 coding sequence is TGCGCCAGCAGAGACCAGGGGGTACTTAATTCACCCCTCCACTTT.

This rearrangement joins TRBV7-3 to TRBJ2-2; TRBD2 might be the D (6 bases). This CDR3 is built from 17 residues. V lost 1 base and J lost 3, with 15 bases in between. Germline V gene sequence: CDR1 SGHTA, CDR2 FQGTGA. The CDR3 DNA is TGTGCCAGCAGCTTAAGAGGCGGGATTGGGTACACCGGGGAGCTGTTTTTT. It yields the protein CASSLRGGIGYTGELFF. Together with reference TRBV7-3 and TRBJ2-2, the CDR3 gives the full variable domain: GAGVSQTPSNKVTEKGKYVELRCDPISGHTALYWYRQSLGQGPEFLIYFQGTGAADDSGLPNDRFFAVRPEGSVSTLKIQRTERGDSAVYLCASSLRGGIGYTGELFFGEGSRLTVL.

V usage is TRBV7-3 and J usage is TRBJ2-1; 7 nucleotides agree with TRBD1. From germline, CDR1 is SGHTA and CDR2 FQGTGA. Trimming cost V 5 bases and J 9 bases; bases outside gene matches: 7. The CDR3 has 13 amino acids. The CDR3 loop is CASSATGSIEQFF. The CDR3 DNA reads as TGTGCCAGCAGCGCGACAGGGAGTATTGAGCAGTTCTTC.

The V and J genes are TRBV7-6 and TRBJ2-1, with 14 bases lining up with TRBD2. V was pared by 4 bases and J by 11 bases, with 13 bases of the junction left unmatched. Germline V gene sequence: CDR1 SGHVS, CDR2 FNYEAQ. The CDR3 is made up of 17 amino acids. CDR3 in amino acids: CASSSWSGTSGSNQQFF. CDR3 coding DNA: TGTGCCAGCAGCTCATGGTCCGGGACTAGCGGGAGTAATCAGCAGTTCTTC.

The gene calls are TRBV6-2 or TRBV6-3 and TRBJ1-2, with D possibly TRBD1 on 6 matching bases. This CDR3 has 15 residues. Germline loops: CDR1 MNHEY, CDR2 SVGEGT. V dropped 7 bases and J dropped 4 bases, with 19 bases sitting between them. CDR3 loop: CASTPPQGFFYGYTF. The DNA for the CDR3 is TGTGCCAGCACCCCACCCCAGGGGTTTTTCTATGGCTACACCTTC.

CDR3 loop: CASSLQGDLDNNEQFF. As DNA, the CDR3 is TGTGCCAGCAGCTTACAGGGGGATTTAGATAACAATGAGCAGTTCTTC. The chain is built from TRBV7-9 and TRBJ2-1; TRBD1 matches at 7 bases. Germline assignment: CDR1 SEHNR and CDR2 FQNEAQ (reference sequence). J lost 5 bases, V lost 2 bases, and 9 bases had no gene match. The CDR3 is made up of 16 amino acids. Drawing the rest from reference TRBV7-9 and TRBJ2-1, the complete variable domain is DTGVSQNPRHKITKRGQNVTFRCDPISEHNRLYWYRQTLGQGPEFLTYFQNEAQLEKSRLLSDRFSAERPKGSFSTLEIQRTEQGDSAMYLCASSLQGDLDNNEQFFGPGTRLTVL.

Here the CDR3 DNA reads TGCGCCAGCAGCTTGGAGACTAGCGGGAGTGGGTGGTCCTACGAGCAGTACTTC. Translation: CASSLETSGSGWSYEQYF. This chain connects TRBV5-1 to TRBJ2-7; TRBD2 matches 12 bases. Germline V CDR1 and CDR2: SGHRS, YFSETQ. The CDR3 length is 18 residues. V lost 0 bases to trimming and J lost 1 base; unmatched junction nucleotides: 8.

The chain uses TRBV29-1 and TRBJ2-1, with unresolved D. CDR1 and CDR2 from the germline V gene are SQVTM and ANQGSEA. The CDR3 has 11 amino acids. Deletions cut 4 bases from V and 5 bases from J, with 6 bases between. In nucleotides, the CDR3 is TGCAGCGTTGTCCCAAACAATGAGCAGTTCTTC. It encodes CSVVPNNEQFF.

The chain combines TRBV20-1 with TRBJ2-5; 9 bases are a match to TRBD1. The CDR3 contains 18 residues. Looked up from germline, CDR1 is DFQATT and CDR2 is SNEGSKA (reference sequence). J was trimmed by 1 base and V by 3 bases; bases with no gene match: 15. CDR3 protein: CSASVGLGQGYAQETQYF. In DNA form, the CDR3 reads TGCAGTGCTAGTGTTGGTTTAGGACAGGGGTATGCCCAAGAGACCCAGTACTTC.

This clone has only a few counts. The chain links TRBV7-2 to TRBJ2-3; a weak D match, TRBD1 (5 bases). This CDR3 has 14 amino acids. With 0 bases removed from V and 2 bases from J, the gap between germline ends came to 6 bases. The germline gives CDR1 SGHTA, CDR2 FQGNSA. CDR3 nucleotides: TGTGCCAGCAGCTTAGCGGGGCTCACAGATACGCAGTATTTT. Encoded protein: CASSLAGLTDTQYF.

The CDR3 nucleotides read TGTGCCAGCAGTTCCCAGCAGGGGGCATCCTACAATGAGCAGTTCTTC. Its translation: CASSSQQGASYNEQFF. This chain uses TRBV6-5 with TRBJ2-1, with 8 bases matching TRBD1. Germline V gene sequence: CDR1 MNHEY, CDR2 SVGAGI. V was clipped by 4 bases and J by 1 base; unmatched bases: 6. The CDR3 sequence is 16 residues long.

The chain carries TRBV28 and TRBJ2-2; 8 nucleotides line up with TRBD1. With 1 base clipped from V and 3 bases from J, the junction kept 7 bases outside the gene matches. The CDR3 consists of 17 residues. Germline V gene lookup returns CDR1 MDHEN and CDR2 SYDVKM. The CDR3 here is CASSLSGGTGDTGELFF. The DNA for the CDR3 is TGTGCCAGCAGTTTATCGGGCGGGACAGGAGACACCGGGGAGCTGTTTTTT. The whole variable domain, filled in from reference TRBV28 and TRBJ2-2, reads DVKVTQSSRYLVKRTGEKVFLECVQDMDHENMFWYRQDPGLGLRLIYFSYDVKMKEKGDIPEGYSVSREKKERFSLILESASTNQTSMYLCASSLSGGTGDTGELFFGEGSRLTVL.

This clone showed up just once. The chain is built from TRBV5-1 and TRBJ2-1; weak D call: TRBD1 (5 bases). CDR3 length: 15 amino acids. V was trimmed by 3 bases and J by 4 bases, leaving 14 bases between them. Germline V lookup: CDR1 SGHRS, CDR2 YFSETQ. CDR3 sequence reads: CASSWVTGDYNEQFF. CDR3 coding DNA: TGCGCCAGCAGCTGGGTAACAGGAGATTACAATGAGCAGTTCTTC.

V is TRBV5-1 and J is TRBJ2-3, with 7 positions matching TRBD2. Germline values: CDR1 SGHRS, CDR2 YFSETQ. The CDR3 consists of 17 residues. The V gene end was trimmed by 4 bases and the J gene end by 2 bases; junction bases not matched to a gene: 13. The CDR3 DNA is TGCGCCAGCAGCCCGGTTCCTCTAGCGGTTTACACAGATACGCAGTATTTT. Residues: CASSPVPLAVYTDTQYF.

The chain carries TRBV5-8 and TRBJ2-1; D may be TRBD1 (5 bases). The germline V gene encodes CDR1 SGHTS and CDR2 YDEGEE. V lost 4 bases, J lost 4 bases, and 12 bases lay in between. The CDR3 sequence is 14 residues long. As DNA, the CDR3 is TGTGCCAGCAGCACAGGACAACATTACAATGAGCAGTTCTTC. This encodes CASSTGQHYNEQFF.

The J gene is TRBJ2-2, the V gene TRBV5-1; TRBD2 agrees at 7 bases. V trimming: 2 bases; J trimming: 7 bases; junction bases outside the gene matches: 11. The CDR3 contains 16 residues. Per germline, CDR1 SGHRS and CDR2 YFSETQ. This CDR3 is CASSLVGGRGVGELFF. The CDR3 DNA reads TGCGCCAGCAGCTTAGTTGGCGGGAGAGGTGTCGGGGAGCTGTTTTTT.